The 24 T cell receptor beta chains reported below all come from one sample, sequenced in a study of Ad26.COV2.S vaccination and SARS-CoV-2 variants. The data were produced by immunoSEQ multiplex PCR, yet TCRdb's version contains in-frame clones alone and is incomplete. The sample includes more than 120,000 clones, 70% to 90% of them seen just once. This specimen was peripheral blood, taken after recovery from COVID-19. The receptor set was obtained from a human donor who had recovered from COVID-19.

In its sample, this clone was seen many times. The V and J genes are TRBV5-1 and TRBJ1-1; unclear D gene. The CDR3 consists of 14 residues. Germline CDR1 and CDR2: SGHRS and YFSETQ. Trimming shortened V by 0 bases and J by 0 bases, and 6 bases separated the two germline ends. The CDR3 DNA follows: TGCGCCAGCAGCTTGGGAGTCATGAACACTGAAGCTTTCTTT. This sequence encodes CASSLGVMNTEAFF. The complete variable domain, with remaining parts taken from reference TRBV5-1 and TRBJ1-1, reads KAGVTQTPRYLIKTRGQQVTLSCSPISGHRSVSWYQQTPGQGLQFLFEYFSETQRNKGNFPGRFSGRQFSNSRSEMNVSTLELGDSALYLCASSLGVMNTEAFFGQGTRLTVV.

This chain links TRBV6-5 with TRBJ2-1; D unresolved. The CDR3 consists of 15 residues. In germline, CDR1 is MNHEY, CDR2 SVGAGI. The V end lost 6 bases, the J end lost 0 bases, and 12 bases lay between the germline ends. CDR3 amino acids: CASRTDESSYNEQFF. The CDR3 DNA reads TGTGCCAGCAGAACTGATGAGAGCTCCTACAATGAGCAGTTCTTC.

V and J are TRBV4-1 and TRBJ1-5; D unclear. Trimming stripped 1 base from V and 0 bases from J, with 16 bases between. The CDR3 is made up of 18 amino acids. The germline V gene encodes CDR1 MGHRA and CDR2 YSYEKL. The CDR3 is CASSQAGSGRHSNQPQHF. CDR3 DNA: TGCGCCAGCAGCCAAGCTGGGTCAGGACGGCATAGCAATCAGCCCCAGCATTTT.

This clone was counted many times. The chain couples TRBV19 to TRBJ2-1; the match to TRBD1 covers 12 bases. The CDR3 is made up of 15 amino acids. The germline V gene has CDR1 LNHDA and CDR2 SQIVND (reference sequence). J lost 5 bases, V lost 1 base, and 0 bases had no gene match. CDR3 residues: CASSIGDRGHNEQFF. The CDR3 DNA sequence: TGTGCCAGTAGTATAGGGGACAGGGGGCACAATGAGCAGTTCTTC.

DNA for the CDR3: TGTGCCAGCAGCGTAGCTGGCGGACAAGAGACCCAGTACTTC. Translated: CASSVAGGQETQYF. The gene calls are TRBV9 and TRBJ2-5; D is unclear. This CDR3 is 14 amino acids long. Trimming cost V 0 bases and J 2 bases, with 8 bases left between them. Germline lookup yields CDR1 SGDLS and CDR2 YYNGEE.

The V gene is TRBV6-1, the J gene TRBJ1-1; D is unresolved. Trimming removed 4 bases at V and 7 bases at J, with 16 bases between. The CDR3 spans 14 residues. CDR1 MNHNS and CDR2 SASEGT come from the germline V gene. This CDR3 is CASSAEGRSGEAFF. The CDR3, as DNA: TGTGCCAGCAGTGCCGAAGGACGGTCCGGTGAAGCTTTCTTT.

The rearrangement joins TRBV3-1 (or the pseudogene TRBV3-2) to TRBJ1-5, with 11 bases identical to TRBD1. CDR1 and CDR2 (germline): LGHDT, YNNKEL (reference sequence). With V trimmed by 5 bases and J by 7 bases, 10 bases remained unmatched. This CDR3 spans 16 amino acids. The CDR3 here is CASSRGTGGKEQPQHF. CDR3 nucleotides: TGTGCCAGCAGCAGAGGGACAGGGGGGAAGGAACAGCCCCAGCATTTT.

The chain has TRBV19 and TRBJ1-5; 9 bases are shared with TRBD1. From germline, CDR1 is LNHDA and CDR2 SQIVND (reference sequence). J lost 6 bases, V lost 7 bases, and 7 bases had no gene match. This CDR3 contains 14 residues. CDR3 in DNA: TGTGCCAGTAATCCACAGGGGGCGGGTCAGCCCCAGCATTTT. Its translation: CASNPQGAGQPQHF.

This chain links TRBV6-2 or TRBV6-3 with TRBJ1-5; no reliable D call. Germline lookup yields CDR1 MNHEY and CDR2 SVGEGT. This CDR3 spans 16 amino acids. V shed 2 bases and J shed 0 bases, with 11 bases lying between them. This CDR3 is CASSYHQLYSNQPQHF. The CDR3 region has the DNA TGTGCCAGCAGTTACCATCAGCTGTATAGCAATCAGCCCCAGCATTTT.

The V gene is TRBV10-2, the J gene TRBJ2-3, with TRBD1 identical over 7 bases. The CDR3 loop spans 16 amino acids. V lost 11 bases and J lost 0; bases outside the gene matches: 14. In germline, CDR1 is WSHSY, CDR2 SAAADI. The chain's CDR3 is CAVSGQSYASTDTQYF. Written as DNA, the CDR3 is TGCGCCGTATCGGGACAGTCTTACGCTAGCACAGATACGCAGTATTTT.

This sequence joins TRBV28 and TRBJ1-4; tentative D call: TRBD1 (5 bases). The V end lost 6 bases, the J end lost 2 bases, and 7 bases lay between the germline ends. Germline V gene lookup returns CDR1 MDHEN and CDR2 SYDVKM. The length of the CDR3 is 13 residues. The CDR3 nucleotides read TGTGCCAGCAGGTGGGGGACTAATGAAAAACTGTTTTTT. It is translated as CASRWGTNEKLFF.

This sequence joins TRBV28 and TRBJ1-6, with TRBD1 identical over 7 bases. The CDR3 has 17 residues. Per germline, CDR1 MDHEN and CDR2 SYDVKM. V dropped 0 bases and J dropped 8; count of bases not matched to a gene: 10. DNA of the CDR3: TGTGCCAGCAGTTTATGGACTTCAGGGGGAGTAGATTCACCCCTCCACTTT. Encoded protein: CASSLWTSGGVDSPLHF.

The chain is built from TRBV5-1 and TRBJ1-1, with 7 nucleotides matching TRBD1. This CDR3 is 12 amino acids long. V lost 4 bases to trimming and J lost 6 bases; unmatched junction nucleotides: 3. Germline CDR1 is SGHRS and CDR2 is YFSETQ. CDR3 region: CASSETGAEAFF. CDR3 sequence (DNA): TGCGCCAGCAGCGAAACAGGGGCTGAAGCTTTCTTT.

The V and J genes are TRBV30 and TRBJ2-5; D not resolved. This CDR3 is 14 amino acids long. V was pared by 4 bases and J by 4 bases, with 16 bases between. Germline V lookup: CDR1 GTSNPN, CDR2 SVGIG (reference sequence). CDR3 region: CAWTLDGLGETQYF. As DNA, the CDR3 is TGTGCCTGGACTCTAGACGGCCTGGGAGAGACCCAGTACTTC. The variable domain in full, completed from reference TRBV30 and TRBJ2-5, reads SQTIHQWPATLVQPVGSPLSLECTVEGTSNPNLYWYRQAAGRGLQLLFYSVGIGQISSEVPQNLSASRPQDRQFILSSKKLLLSDSGFYLCAWTLDGLGETQYFGPGTRLLVL.

The V call is TRBV4-3, the J call TRBJ2-6; 10 nucleotides match TRBD2. This CDR3 comprises 20 residues. Germline lookup yields CDR1 LGHNA and CDR2 YSLEER. V lost 4 bases to trimming and J lost 0 bases; unmatched junction nucleotides: 12. CDR3 coding DNA: TGCGCCAGCAGCCCCTCAAGACATAGCGGGGGGTTCTCTGGGGCCAACGTCCTGACTTTC. Amino acid sequence: CASSPSRHSGGFSGANVLTF.

The chain couples TRBV5-1 to TRBJ2-7; TRBD1 aligns across 8 bases. This CDR3 has 15 amino acids. V lost 4 bases and J lost 2; bases outside the gene matches: 8. The germline V gene encodes CDR1 SGHRS and CDR2 YFSETQ. CDR3 sequence: CASSQGTGGAYEQYF. CDR3 bases: TGCGCCAGCAGCCAGGGGACAGGTGGAGCCTACGAGCAGTACTTC.

This chain joins TRBV24-1 and TRBJ1-1; 7 bases line up with TRBD1. This CDR3 has 12 amino acids. Looked up from germline, CDR1 is KGHDR and CDR2 is SFDVKD. J gave up 5 bases and V 6 bases, and 2 bases lay outside the gene matches. In DNA, the CDR3 is TGTGCCACCAGTTCAGGGGGTACTGAAGCTTTCTTT. Translation: CATSSGGTEAFF.

A note on this clone: Other DNA sequences of this sample code for an identical CDR3. This rearrangement joins TRBV5-1 to TRBJ1-3, with D uncertain. Germline CDR1 SGHRS, CDR2 YFSETQ. Trimming pared 0 bases from V and 0 bases from J, leaving 4 bases between. The CDR3 is made up of 14 amino acids. The CDR3 here is CASSLEGSGNTIYF. Here the CDR3 DNA reads TGCGCCAGCAGCTTGGAGGGCTCTGGAAACACCATATATTTT.

The V gene is TRBV21-1, the J gene TRBJ1-5. TRBV21-1 is flagged as a pseudogene. This CDR3 spans 15 amino acids. In nucleotides, the CDR3 is TGTGCCAGCAGCAAAGCGGGAGGGTGCAATCAGCCCCAGCATTTT. Protein: CASSKAGGCNQPQHF.

The J gene is TRBJ2-2, the V gene TRBV14, with unresolved D. Trimming left V 5 bases short and J 4 bases short, with 8 bases between. This CDR3 has 13 amino acids. CDR1 is SGHDN, CDR2 FVKESK, per germline. CDR3 bases: TGTGCCAGCAGCTCCAGAGGCACCGGGGAGCTGTTTTTT. It translates to CASSSRGTGELFF.

The chain has TRBV9 and TRBJ2-1; 7 bases are shared with TRBD2. CDR3 length: 16 residues. V was clipped by 0 bases and J by 0 bases; unmatched bases: 3. The V gene's germline CDR1 is SGDLS and CDR2 YYNGEE. CDR3 protein: CASSVDGGSSYNEQFF. CDR3 nucleotides: TGTGCCAGCAGCGTAGACGGGGGGAGCTCCTACAATGAGCAGTTCTTC.

This chain joins TRBV19 and TRBJ1-5; 8 bases map to TRBD1. The ends lost 7 bases at V and 5 bases at J; junction bases unmatched: 13. The CDR3 runs to 16 residues. Germline assignment: CDR1 LNHDA and CDR2 SQIVND (reference sequence). CDR3 DNA: TGTGCCAGTACCACGCCGGGACAGGTACTCTATCAGCCCCAGCATTTT. Translating it yields CASTTPGQVLYQPQHF.

This chain links TRBV9 with TRBJ2-5; the D gene is possibly TRBD2 (5 bases). This CDR3 spans 13 amino acids. Germline V lookup: CDR1 SGDLS, CDR2 YYNGEE. Trimming removed 9 bases from V and 1 base from J, with 13 bases in between. CDR3 bases: TGTGCCACCTCCCGGGGTTTCCAAGAGACCCAGTACTTC. As protein: CATSRGFQETQYF.

CDR3 DNA: TGTGCCAGCAGCCAAGCAGACGTCGTGTCGGGCAATCAGCCCCAGCATTTT. Protein sequence: CASSQADVVSGNQPQHF. The chain joins TRBV4-2 to TRBJ1-5; D gene uncertain. V lost 1 base and J 2 bases, leaving 15 bases between the germline ends. Germline-derived CDR1 and CDR2 are LGHNA and YNFKEQ. The CDR3 is 17 amino acids.